The 20 T cell receptor beta chains below were found in one sample sequenced in a study of T-cell memory formation after mild COVID-19. MiXCR, run by TCRdb on the 5' RACE reads, gives a single entry per CDR3 protein. The data contain under 200,000 distinct CDR3 sequences, 30% to 35% of them seen just once; the ten biggest clones take up 12%. What was sequenced was PBMCs or a T cell subset sorted from them (not recorded which). The receptors here all came from an adult woman who had mild COVID-19 (a few samples of this study predate the infection). Cell type and time point are not known.

This clonotype was detected only a few times. The V and J genes are TRBV7-6 and TRBJ2-5; 10 bases map to TRBD1. CDR1 SGHVS and CDR2 FNYEAQ come from the germline V gene. V dropped 3 bases and J dropped 5; count of bases not matched to a gene: 6. The CDR3 has 15 amino acids. The DNA of the CDR3 is TGTGCCAGCAGCTTGGACAGGGGGATTTCGGAGACCCAGTACTTC. This translates into CASSLDRGISETQYF.

This clonotype was seen a few times. V is TRBV20-1 and J is TRBJ2-5; 8 bases are shared with TRBD2. The CDR3 is 15 amino acids. CDR1 DFQATT and CDR2 SNEGSKA come from the germline V gene (reference sequence). J gave up 9 bases and V 6 bases, and 18 bases lay outside the gene matches. CDR3 nucleotide sequence: TGCAGTGCCAGACCCGATCGAGCGGGAGAGAGATCCCAGTACTTC. It translates to CSARPDRAGERSQYF.

As concerns this clonotype: At one of its ends the junction is not consistent with the germline gene, which may arise from a read error. The chain joins TRBV27 to TRBJ2-7; a possible D gene is TRBD2 (5 bases). The CDR3 consists of 16 residues. Per germline, CDR1 MNHEY and CDR2 SMNVEV (reference sequence). In DNA, the CDR3 is TGTGCCAGCAGTCTATCCTTTGGGCCTCTCGGGAACGAGCAGTACTTC. Translating it yields CASSLSFGPLGNEQYF.

The chain joins TRBV12-3 or TRBV12-4 to TRBJ2-1; no clear D. V lost 6 bases, J lost 7 bases, and 10 bases lay in between. The CDR3 covers 12 residues. The DNA for the CDR3 is TGTGCCAGCAGATACGCAGCAAATGAGCAGTTCTTC. Translated, it gives CASRYAANEQFF.

The rearrangement joins TRBV3-1 to TRBJ2-4, with 8 nucleotides matching TRBD1. Germline lookup yields CDR1 LGHDT and CDR2 YNNKEL (reference sequence). The CDR3 totals 16 residues. V dropped 4 bases and J dropped 0; count of bases not matched to a gene: 5. CDR3 nucleotides: TGTGCCAGCAGCCTTCGGGGACAGGTAGCCAAAAACATTCAGTACTTC. This codes for CASSLRGQVAKNIQYF.

This clonotype showed up just a few times. The V and J genes are TRBV27 and TRBJ1-1, with 7 bases aligning to TRBD1. Germline V lookup: CDR1 MNHEY, CDR2 SMNVEV (reference sequence). This CDR3 region has 14 residues. With 6 bases clipped from V and 1 base from J, the junction kept 5 bases outside the gene matches. CDR3 in DNA: TGTGCCAGCAGACCCACAGGGGCGAACACTGAAGCTTTCTTT. Protein: CASRPTGANTEAFF.

The chain combines TRBV7-9 with TRBJ1-1, with D unresolved. Trimming shortened V by 1 base and J by 0 bases, and 9 bases separated the two germline ends. The CDR3 is 15 amino acids. CDR1 is SEHNR and CDR2 is FQNEAQ in the germline V gene (reference sequence). CDR3 protein: CASSLEGGLNTEAFF. In nucleotides, the CDR3 is TGTGCCAGCAGCTTAGAGGGCGGGTTGAACACTGAAGCTTTCTTT.

The rearrangement joins TRBV20-1 to TRBJ2-1; no clear D gene. CDR1 and CDR2 (germline): DFQATT, SNEGSKA (reference sequence). This CDR3 has 15 residues. The V gene lost 5 bases and the J gene lost 0 bases, with 14 bases spanning the gap. CDR3 coding DNA: TGCAGTGCTCTACGGACGGAAAGCTCCTACAATGAGCAGTTCTTC. Translated, it gives CSALRTESSYNEQFF.

J is TRBJ1-2 and V is TRBV10-3, with D perhaps TRBD1 (6 bases). The CDR3 is 14 residues long. From germline, CDR1 is ENHRY and CDR2 SYGVKD. Trimming shortened V by 2 bases and J by 6 bases, and 13 bases separated the two germline ends. The CDR3 is CAISEGPGGDGYTF. CDR3 coding DNA: TGTGCCATCAGTGAGGGTCCTGGGGGCGATGGCTACACCTTC.

This clonotype was observed a handful of times. The chain has TRBV7-9 and TRBJ2-1; D call uncertain. This CDR3 has 13 amino acids. V was pared by 4 bases and J by 0 bases, with 4 bases between. Germline-derived CDR1 and CDR2 are SEHNR and FQNEAQ (reference sequence). The CDR3 DNA sequence: TGTGCCAGCAGCTCTAGCTCCTACAATGAGCAGTTCTTC. Its translation is CASSSSSYNEQFF.

This clonotype has just a few counts. J is TRBJ2-4 and V is TRBV3-1; D might be TRBD2 (6 bases). This CDR3 contains 14 residues. The germline V and J ends were trimmed by 1 base and 9 bases, with 13 bases remaining between them. Germline assignment: CDR1 LGHDT and CDR2 YNNKEL (reference sequence). The CDR3 DNA reads TGTGCCAGCAGCCAAGGGGAGGAGGTTTCCATTCAGTACTTC. Translation gives CASSQGEEVSIQYF.

The chain recombines TRBV20-1 with TRBJ1-5; D unclear. The germline V and J ends were trimmed by 2 bases and 5 bases, with 16 bases remaining between them. The CDR3 runs to 15 residues. The germline CDR1 and CDR2 sequences are DFQATT and SNEGSKA (reference sequence). CDR3 coding DNA: TGCAGTGCTAGATTGGGTTCGTATCCCGATCAGCCCCAGCATTTT. Encoded protein: CSARLGSYPDQPQHF.

The CDR3 DNA reads as TGTGCCAGCAGCTGGGGACACGCTGCCTACGAGCAGTACTTC. Encoded protein: CASSWGHAAYEQYF. The rearrangement uses TRBV11-3 and TRBJ2-7, with a weak D call TRBD1 (6 bases). From germline, CDR1 is SGHNT and CDR2 YENEEA. The CDR3 loop spans 14 amino acids. V lost 4 bases to trimming and J lost 2 bases, with 12 bases between them.

This clonotype occurred many times. The chain carries TRBV15 and TRBJ2-7; D is ambiguous. The V gene lost 0 bases and the J gene lost 2 bases, with 11 bases spanning the gap. The CDR3 is 15 amino acids. Per the germline V gene, CDR1 is LNHNV and CDR2 is YYDKDF (reference sequence). The CDR3 nucleotides are TGTGCCACCAGCAGAGATTCGGCAGGTGCCTACGAGCAGTACTTC. The encoded protein is CATSRDSAGAYEQYF.

The rearrangement uses TRBV29-1 and TRBJ2-7; TRBD2 matches 13 bases. This CDR3 comprises 13 residues. After removal of 6 bases from V and 5 bases from J, the junction contained 4 bases not matched to a gene. CDR1 is SQVTM, CDR2 ANQGSEA, per germline. CDR3 nucleotides: TGCAGCGTCCGGACTAGCGGGAGTCACGAGCAGTACTTC. It encodes CSVRTSGSHEQYF.

The V gene is TRBV27, the J gene TRBJ2-7; 8 bases fit TRBD1. Germline CDR1 is MNHEY and CDR2 is SMNVEV (reference sequence). The CDR3 is made up of 13 amino acids. Losses at the gene ends were 5 bases for V and 1 base for J; bases not matched to a gene: 1. CDR3 sequence (DNA): TGTGCCAGCAGTAGACAGGGGTCCTACGAGCAGTACTTC. It encodes CASSRQGSYEQYF.

The chain couples TRBV24-1 to TRBJ1-1; a possible D gene is TRBD1 (5 bases). Germline V gene sequence: CDR1 KGHDR, CDR2 SFDVKD. V dropped 5 bases and J dropped 1 base, with 13 bases sitting between them. The CDR3 is 15 residues long. The CDR3 is CATSGVGGANTEAFF. The CDR3 DNA reads TGTGCCACCAGTGGCGTGGGAGGGGCGAACACTGAAGCTTTCTTT.

This sequence joins TRBV7-9 and TRBJ2-1; the D is unclear. The CDR3 runs to 13 residues. The V gene's germline CDR1 is SEHNR and CDR2 FQNEAQ (reference sequence). V was cut by 4 bases and J by 1 base, with 5 bases left in between. The CDR3 protein is CASSSLSYNEQFF. The DNA for the CDR3 is TGTGCCAGCAGCTCTCTATCCTACAATGAGCAGTTCTTC.

CDR3 DNA sequence: TGTGCCAGCGCCGACCAACTACAGGGTAACACTGAAGCTTTCTTT. It translates to CASADQLQGNTEAFF. The V and J genes are TRBV9 and TRBJ1-1; a possible D gene is TRBD1 (6 bases). The CDR3 contains 15 residues. V gave up 7 bases and J gave up 2 bases, with 18 bases separating them. CDR1 is SGDLS and CDR2 is YYNGEE in the germline V gene.

This sequence joins TRBV7-2 and TRBJ1-3; possibly TRBD1 for D (5 bases). The CDR3 totals 15 residues. CDR1 is SGHTA, CDR2 FQGNSA, per germline. Trimming left V 5 bases short and J 2 bases short, with 13 bases between. CDR3 in amino acids: CASSQGFLPGNTIYF. The DNA of the CDR3 is TGTGCCAGCAGCCAGGGTTTCTTACCTGGAAACACCATATATTTT.